The 14 T cell receptor beta chains reported below all come from one sample, sequenced in a study of blood T cell repertoires in COVID-19. TCRdb keeps only in-frame clones here, not all; method: immunoSEQ multiplex PCR. The sample shows 250,000 to 350,000 clones, over 75% of them seen only once. The specimen was peripheral blood. The receptors were gathered from a human donor with COVID-19, enrolled during active disease. The donor label of this sample is uncertain.

V and J are TRBV6-2 or TRBV6-3 and TRBJ2-2; no definite D call. There are 16 residues in the CDR3. Between the trimmed V and J ends, which lost 6 bases and 4 bases, there was a span of 18 bases. The germline V gene has CDR1 MNHEY and CDR2 SVGEGT. CDR3 in amino acids: CASSQRGTPSTGELFF. CDR3 in DNA: TGTGCCAGCAGCCAGAGAGGCACCCCGAGCACCGGGGAGCTGTTTTTT.

V is TRBV19 and J is TRBJ2-5; TRBD1 matches at 10 bases. Germline V gene sequence: CDR1 LNHDA, CDR2 SQIVND (reference sequence). The CDR3 has 14 amino acids. The V segment lost 4 bases and the J segment 5 bases; nucleotides outside the gene matches: 4. The DNA for the CDR3 is TGTGCCAGTAGTACCGGGACAGGGGTTGAGACCCAGTACTTC. It specifies CASSTGTGVETQYF.

The chain is built from TRBV13 and TRBJ2-1; 7 nucleotides match TRBD1. In germline, CDR1 is PRHDT, CDR2 FYEKMQ (reference sequence). J gave up 8 bases and V 5 bases, and 12 bases lay outside the gene matches. The CDR3 consists of 15 residues. As DNA, the CDR3 is TGTGCCAGCAGCCCAGGGAGCAGGGGGTCCCATGAGCAGTTCTTC. Translated: CASSPGSRGSHEQFF. Variable domain in full (rest from reference TRBV13 and TRBJ2-1): AAGVIQSPRHLIKEKRETATLKCYPIPRHDTVYWYQQGPGQDPQFLISFYEKMQSDKGSIPDRFSAQQFSDYHSELNMSSLELGDSALYFCASSPGSRGSHEQFFGPGTRLTVL.

This clone was seen just once. The J gene is TRBJ2-7, the V gene TRBV28, with 9 bases that match TRBD1. Germline V lookup: CDR1 MDHEN, CDR2 SYDVKM. V was pared by 3 bases and J by 5 bases, with 11 bases of the junction left unmatched. This CDR3 contains 16 residues. As DNA, the CDR3 is TGTGCCAGCAGTTTCTACCGGGGGACAGGGTCTCACGAGCAGTACTTC. It encodes CASSFYRGTGSHEQYF.

This chain joins TRBV5-1 and TRBJ2-7; 8 nucleotides agree with TRBD2. V dropped 5 bases and J dropped 3; count of bases not matched to a gene: 10. CDR1 is SGHRS, CDR2 YFSETQ, per germline. The CDR3 is 15 amino acids. The CDR3 DNA reads TGCGCCAGCAGACCCGGAGCGGGGGACATCTACGAGCAGTACTTC. This codes for CASRPGAGDIYEQYF.

The V gene is TRBV28, the J gene TRBJ2-1, with a tentative D call TRBD2 (6 bases). There are 14 residues in the CDR3. Germline V CDR1 and CDR2: MDHEN, SYDVKM. Trimming took 6 bases from V and 9 from J, leaving 18 bases between them. The CDR3 region is CASSSPGRGVEQFF. The CDR3 DNA is TGTGCCAGCAGCTCCCCGGGACGCGGGGTTGAGCAGTTCTTC.

This chain connects TRBV7-8 to TRBJ1-1; possible D gene TRBD1, 6 bases. CDR3 size: 14 residues. Trimming cost V 5 bases and J 6 bases, with 16 bases left between them. Germline V gene lookup returns CDR1 SGHVS and CDR2 FQNEAQ. CDR3 region: CASSEREQGPEAFF. The CDR3 DNA follows: TGTGCCAGCAGCGAAAGAGAACAGGGACCTGAAGCTTTCTTT.

The chain employs TRBV9 and TRBJ2-6, with 11 nucleotides matching TRBD1. V gave up 4 bases and J gave up 1 base; unmatched junction bases: 7. This CDR3 region has 18 residues. The germline V gene has CDR1 SGDLS and CDR2 YYNGEE. This chain's CDR3 is CASSLPGQGVSGANVLTF. CDR3 DNA: TGTGCCAGCAGCTTACCGGGACAGGGGGTTTCTGGGGCCAACGTCCTGACTTTC.

In this sample, this clone turned up a few times. The chain links TRBV28 to TRBJ1-2; no firm D call. V lost 1 base to trimming and J lost 4 bases, with 22 bases between them. CDR1 and CDR2 from the germline V gene are MDHEN and SYDVKM. The CDR3 sequence is 18 residues long. CDR3 DNA sequence: TGTGCCAGCAGTTTATTGGTTTCGGCGGGCCCGGTGATCTATGGCTACACCTTC. Translating it yields CASSLLVSAGPVIYGYTF.

This chain connects TRBV2 to TRBJ2-1; 9 bases agree with TRBD2. The V gene's germline CDR1 is SNHLY and CDR2 FYNNEI. V lost 5 bases, J lost 0 bases, and 2 bases stayed unmatched. This CDR3 has 15 amino acids. CDR3 coding DNA: TGTGCCAGCAGTCCGCGGGGGGGCTCCTACAATGAGCAGTTCTTC. Residues: CASSPRGGSYNEQFF.

The rearrangement links TRBV5-1 to TRBJ1-1; D unresolved. The germline CDR1 and CDR2 sequences are SGHRS and YFSETQ. V lost 0 bases, J lost 7 bases, and 13 bases lay in between. The CDR3 is made up of 14 amino acids. DNA for the CDR3: TGCGCCAGCAGCTTGGAGCTGGGGAGAGGTGAAGCTTTCTTT. Its protein product is CASSLELGRGEAFF.

This rearrangement joins TRBV12-3 or TRBV12-4 to TRBJ2-5; D ambiguous. Trimming left V 3 bases short and J 2 bases short, with 7 bases between. There are 13 residues in the CDR3. This CDR3 reads CASSLVRQETQYF. The CDR3 region has the DNA TGTGCCAGCAGTTTGGTTCGGCAAGAGACCCAGTACTTC.

The chain couples TRBV7-8 to TRBJ1-1, with D possibly matching TRBD1 (5 bases). CDR1 is SGHVS, CDR2 FQNEAQ, per germline. The CDR3 totals 14 residues. V lost 4 bases and J 4 bases, leaving 13 bases between the germline ends. The CDR3 loop is CASSSSSGGTEAFF. The DNA of the CDR3 is TGTGCCAGCAGCTCCTCGTCGGGGGGCACTGAAGCTTTCTTT.

This chain uses TRBV6-5 with TRBJ1-3; D ambiguous. Trimming cost V 6 bases and J 2 bases, with 14 bases left between them. Looked up from germline, CDR1 is MNHEY and CDR2 is SVGAGI. The CDR3 is made up of 15 amino acids. The CDR3 bases are TGTGCCAGCAGCTTGGAAGGACTAACTGGAAACACCATATATTTT. The encoded protein is CASSLEGLTGNTIYF.